This T cell receptor beta chain is from a study of control samples from healthy donors and cancer patients. V was clipped by 4 bases and J by 2 bases; unmatched bases: 11. Germline lookup yields CDR1 MGHRA and CDR2 YSYEKL. This CDR3 region has 18 residues. The protocol was immunoSEQ multiplex PCR, while the TCRdb copy is restricted to in-frame clones and leaves out a portion. The repertoire holds 130,000 or so clones, with about 95% as singletons. Sequencing was carried out using PBMCs. The clonotype was recovered from a man aged 55-75 years with colorectal cancer. This chain connects TRBV4-1 to TRBJ2-7; TRBD2 matches 13 bases. As DNA, the CDR3 is TGCGCCAGCAGCCTGCGGAGGACTAGCGGGGGAATCACCTACGAGCAGTACTTC. Translated: CASSLRRTSGGITYEQYF.